This T cell receptor beta chain was identified during a study of identical twins. Overall study results and limits: An excess of low generation probability was shown by twin-shared out-of-frame alpha sequences.

TCRdb reanalysed the 5' RACE reads using MiXCR and keeps one entry per CDR3 protein. The sample consists of about 520,000 distinct CDR3 sequences, approximately 22% of them appearing once. On this clonotype itself: Its specificity is not known.

The sample was also reused in another study, on T cells expressing NK-cell markers.

Sequenced input: CD4+ T cells sorted from blood. The receptor was derived from a woman younger than 35 in good health.

The CDR3: CASSSGGGWNTEAFF. CDR3 sequence (DNA): TGTGCCAGCTCATCAGGGGGGGGCTGGAACACTGAAGCTTTCTTT. The chain has TRBV18 and TRBJ1-1, with 7 bases matching TRBD1. The germline V gene encodes CDR1 KGHSH and CDR2 LQKENI. Unmatched junction bases numbered 7, after V lost 5 bases and J lost 1 base. This CDR3 is 15 amino acids long.